The rows below give T cell receptor beta chains drawn from one sample of a study of blood T cell repertoires in COVID-19. Repertoires were generated with immunoSEQ multiplex PCR, while TCRdb's copy carries only in-frame clones and drops some. The sample yields over 250,000 clones, over 85% seen once. The sequencing sample was made of PBMCs or T cells enriched from blood (not recorded which). The receptors come from a woman aged 60-75 years who had recovered from COVID-19. The CDR3 runs from the conserved cysteine through the conserved F or W. D genes are given only for firm matches. Where a row states a size, it is once, few, many or the class of an expanded clone; other rows omit it.

J gene	D gene	V gene	clone size	CDR3 DNA	CDR3 protein
TRBJ1-2	TRBD1	TRBV7-6	.	TGTGCCAGCAGCTCCAGGACAGGGGCGGACTATGGCTACACCTTC	CASSSRTGADYGYTF
TRBJ2-5	TRBD1	TRBV11-1	.	TGTGCCAGCAGCTCGGGGACAGGGAGAGAGACCCAGTACTTC	CASSSGTGRETQYF
TRBJ1-2	TRBD1	TRBV9	.	TGTGCCAGCAGCCGACAATATGACAGGGGTGATGGCTACACCTTC	CASSRQYDRGDGYTF
TRBJ2-7	.	TRBV19	.	TGTGCCAGTAGTATAAGGCAGAGCGTATCCTACGAGCAGTACTTC	CASSIRQSVSYEQYF
TRBJ1-6	TRBD1	TRBV5-6	.	TGTGCCAGCAGAGGACAGGGGAGAGCACCCCTCCACTTT	CASRGQGRAPLHF
TRBJ2-2	.	TRBV6-1	few	TGTGCCAGCAGTGAAGCCGTGGGGGAGCTGTTTTTT	CASSEAVGELFF
TRBJ1-5	TRBD1	TRBV19	.	TGTGCCAGTAGTTTTTCCCGACAGGGAAAGCCCCAGCATTTT	CASSFSRQGKPQHF
TRBJ2-3	.	TRBV27	.	TGTGCCAGTCCCCCAGGGGGACGGGGGACAGATACGCAGTATTTT	CASPPGGRGTDTQYF
TRBJ2-5	TRBD2	TRBV19	.	TGTGCCAGTAGTATAGATGGGGCTAGCGGGAGGGTAGAGACCCAGTACTTC	CASSIDGASGRVETQYF
TRBJ1-3	.	TRBV6-1	once	TGTGCCAGCAGTGAAGCTGCCATCTACTCTGGAAACACCATATATTTT	CASSEAAIYSGNTIYF
TRBJ1-1	.	TRBV11-2	.	TGTGCCAGCAGCTCCGTTCGGGTCATGAACACTGAAGCTTTCTTT	CASSSVRVMNTEAFF
TRBJ1-5	.	TRBV5-1	.	TGCGCCAGCAGCTTGACAGGTGATCAGCCCCAGCATTTT	CASSLTGDQPQHF
TRBJ1-2	TRBD1	TRBV7-8	.	TGTGCCAGCACCCCGGGACAGGGGGATGGCTACACCTTC	CASTPGQGDGYTF
TRBJ2-1	TRBD2	TRBV5-1	.	TGCGCCAGCAGCTTGAATAGCGGGGCTTACAATGAGCAGTTCTTC	CASSLNSGAYNEQFF
TRBJ1-2	.	TRBV5-1	.	TGCGCCAGCAGTCAATTCCTCAGAGAGGGAGGCTACACCTTC	CASSQFLREGGYTF
TRBJ1-5	TRBD1	TRBV2	.	TGTGCCAGCAGTACTTGGGGACAGGGGGCAAACCAGCCCCAGCATTTT	CASSTWGQGANQPQHF
TRBJ1-2	.	TRBV18	.	TGTGCCAGCTCACCCTCGCACCGCGGGGGCTACACCTTC	CASSPSHRGGYTF
TRBJ2-7	.	TRBV6-5	once	TGTGCCACCCTCGCGGGGACTCCCTGGGGCGAGCAGTACTTC	CATLAGTPWGEQYF
TRBJ2-5	.	TRBV10-3	.	TGTGCCACCAAAGCTTCCGGGACAACAAATCAAGAGACCCAGTACTTC	CATKASGTTNQETQYF
TRBJ1-2	.	TRBV11-2	.	TGTGCCAGCAGCTTAGTCACCCCGGGAGGTAACTATGGCTACACCTTC	CASSLVTPGGNYGYTF
TRBJ2-3	TRBD1	TRBV6-1	.	TGTGCCAGCAGTGAAGCTGGGACAGGGGGCGTCGCAGATACGCAGTATTTT	CASSEAGTGGVADTQYF
TRBJ1-2	.	TRBV15	.	TGTGCCACCAGCAGAGATGAGGTAGAAGGCTACACCTTC	CATSRDEVEGYTF
TRBJ2-7	.	TRBV6-5	few	TGTGCCAGCATGAGTTCCTACGAGCAGTACTTC	CASMSSYEQYF
TRBJ1-1	.	TRBV9	once	TGTGCCAGCAGCGTAGGTACGGTGAACACTGAAGCTTTCTTT	CASSVGTVNTEAFF
TRBJ2-2	TRBD1	TRBV7-3	.	TGTGCCAGCAGCTTACAGCCGACAGGGCGCACCGGGGAGCTGTTTTTT	CASSLQPTGRTGELFF
TRBJ2-2	.	TRBV3-1/TRBV3-2	.	TGTGCCAGCAGCCAAGATTTGTCGACCGGGGAGCTGTTTTTT	CASSQDLSTGELFF
TRBJ2-3	TRBD1	TRBV30	.	TGTGCCTGGAGTGTACAGGGGGCAGATACGCAGTATTTT	CAWSVQGADTQYF
TRBJ2-1	TRBD1	TRBV7-9	.	TGTGCCAGCAGGACGGGACAGGTCGCACACAATGAGCAGTTCTTC	CASRTGQVAHNEQFF
TRBJ1-3	.	TRBV19	.	TGTGCCAGTAGTCGCGGCGGAGACACCATATATTTT	CASSRGGDTIYF
TRBJ2-7	TRBD1	TRBV5-4	.	TGTGCCAGCAGCCCCCGGACAGGGGGTGGATACGAGCAGTACTTC	CASSPRTGGGYEQYF
TRBJ2-5	.	TRBV2	.	TGTGCCAGCGGGCGTTGGGAGACCCAGTACTTC	CASGRWETQYF
TRBJ2-6	TRBD2	TRBV5-1	.	TGCGCCAGCAGCTCCACGGGGGGTCGGTTGTCTGGGGCCAACGTCCTGACTTTC	CASSSTGGRLSGANVLTF
TRBJ2-7	.	TRBV7-2	.	TGTGCCATCGAATCACCCACTGCGGCCACCTACGAGCAGTACTTC	CAIESPTAATYEQYF
TRBJ2-7	TRBD1	TRBV7-9	.	TGTGCCAGCAGCCAACCGGGACAGGGATCTTACGAGCAGTACTTC	CASSQPGQGSYEQYF
TRBJ2-4	TRBD2	TRBV28	.	TGTGCCAGGGAAGGGCGGGAGGGCCCCAAAAACATTCAGTACTTC	CAREGREGPKNIQYF
TRBJ1-1	.	TRBV28	.	TGTGCCAGCAGTTTGGGACACAGGAACACTGAAGCTTTCTTT	CASSLGHRNTEAFF
TRBJ2-1	TRBD2	TRBV11-2	.	TGTGCCAGCAGCTCGCCTAGCGGGAGTTACAATGAGCAGTTCTTC	CASSSPSGSYNEQFF
TRBJ1-5	.	TRBV28	.	TGTGCCAGCAGTCGACAGGGCAATCAGCCCCAGCATTTT	CASSRQGNQPQHF
TRBJ1-6	TRBD1	TRBV30	.	TGTGCCTGGAGTGGACAGGGAATGTCACCCCTCCACTTT	CAWSGQGMSPLHF
TRBJ2-1	.	TRBV19	.	TGTGCCAGCAACACAGTATACAATGAGCAGTTCTTC	CASNTVYNEQFF
TRBJ1-6	TRBD1	TRBV28	.	TGTGCCAGCAGCGTACAGGGGGGCCCAGGGACCCTCCACTTT	CASSVQGGPGTLHF